Listed below are T cell receptor beta chains from one sample, sequenced in a study of blood T cells in healthy people across ages. Using its own MiXCR run on the 5' RACE reads, TCRdb lists one record per CDR3 protein. The sample records roughly 500,000 distinct CDR3 sequences, 27% being singletons. The sequenced sample was blood. These receptors were collected from a woman in her 70s in good health. Both conserved end residues are part of each CDR3. The D gene is left open where the match is weak. Size tells how often a clone was seen (once, few, many) or the class of an expanded clone, and some rows leave it out.

d_call	v_call	clone_size	j_call	cdr3_nt	cdr3_aa
NA	TRBV11-3	few	TRBJ2-7	TGTGCCAGCACCCTTACTAGGGCTACCAACGAGCAGTACTTC	CASTLTRATNEQYF
NA	TRBV7-2	many	TRBJ1-3	TGTGCCAGCAGCTTATGGGCCGAAACTGGAAACACCATATATTTT	CASSLWAETGNTIYF
NA	TRBV20-1	NA	TRBJ1-4	TGCAGTGCTTTAGTGCGGGGCCGGGGGGAAAAACTGTTTTTT	CSALVRGRGEKLFF
NA	TRBV14	few	TRBJ1-2	TGTGCCAGCAGCCTTACGTACGGGGGAGGCTACACCTTC	CASSLTYGGGYTF
NA	TRBV20-1	NA	TRBJ2-4	TGCAGTGCTAGAGACCGGGGCTGGGAACCCATTCAGTACTTC	CSARDRGWEPIQYF
NA	TRBV12-3/TRBV12-4	many	TRBJ1-5	TGTGCCAGCAGTTGGGGCAATCTAGGGCAGCCCCAGCATTTT	CASSWGNLGQPQHF
NA	TRBV11-2	many	TRBJ1-6	TGTGCCAGCAGCTTATTGGACGATTCACCCCTCCACTTT	CASSLLDDSPLHF
NA	TRBV6-1	NA	TRBJ1-1	TGTGCCAGCAGCCAATGGGTAGGAACTGAAGCTTTCTTT	CASSQWVGTEAFF
TRBD1	TRBV20-1	few	TRBJ1-1	TGCAGTGCTAACCTTGGACAGGCCCTGTCGGAAGCTTTCTTT	CSANLGQALSEAFF
TRBD1	TRBV20-1	NA	TRBJ1-2	TGCAGTGCTAGCAGGGGGTACTATGGCTACACCTTC	CSASRGYYGYTF
NA	TRBV9	few	TRBJ1-2	TGTGCCAGCAGCGTGGAAGGGTTAGACGGCTACACCTTC	CASSVEGLDGYTF
NA	TRBV7-2	few	TRBJ1-2	TGTGCCAGCAGCCCTACCCGAGACGGAGGCTACACCTTC	CASSPTRDGGYTF
NA	TRBV4-1	once	TRBJ1-5	TGCGCCAGCAGCCAAGACGCCAGTAATAGCAATCAGCCCCAGCATTTT	CASSQDASNSNQPQHF
NA	TRBV27	NA	TRBJ1-5	TGTGCCAGCAGTTCAAACAGAGGGGGGAATCAGCCCCAGCATTTT	CASSSNRGGNQPQHF
NA	TRBV20-1	few	TRBJ2-3	TGCAGTGCTGGCTTGACAGGCGCTACAGATACGCAGTATTTT	CSAGLTGATDTQYF
TRBD2	TRBV4-3	few	TRBJ2-5	TGCGCCAGCAGCCCGCGGGGGGATGGCCAAGAGACCCAGTACTTC	CASSPRGDGQETQYF
TRBD2	TRBV18	NA	TRBJ2-1	TGTGCCAGCTCACCGGGACTAGCGGACAATGAGCAGTTCTTC	CASSPGLADNEQFF
NA	TRBV9	many	TRBJ1-1	TGTGCCAGCAGCCCCCGACAGCCCGGGAACACTGAAGCTTTCTTT	CASSPRQPGNTEAFF
NA	TRBV5-1	few	TRBJ2-5	TGCGCCAGCAGAATCACCGGGACGGAGGGAGAGACCCAGTACTTC	CASRITGTEGETQYF
TRBD2	TRBV2	NA	TRBJ2-1	TGTGCCAGCACGTGGACTAGCGGGGGGGCAAGGTCCTACAATGAGCAGTTCTTC	CASTWTSGGARSYNEQFF
NA	TRBV4-2	few	TRBJ1-5	TGTGCCAGCAGCCAAGATCTTCCGGGGGCTGGGAAGCCCCAGCATTTT	CASSQDLPGAGKPQHF
TRBD1	TRBV29-1	NA	TRBJ2-5	TGCAGCGGTTGGACAGGGGAAGAGACCCAGTACTTC	CSGWTGEETQYF
TRBD2	TRBV7-2	few	TRBJ2-5	TGTGCCAGCAGCAAGGGACTAGCGGGGACGGGTACCCAGTACTTC	CASSKGLAGTGTQYF
NA	TRBV12-3/TRBV12-4	few	TRBJ2-5	TGTGCCAGCAGTTTTCTGCCCCTGAGGGAGACCCAGTACTTC	CASSFLPLRETQYF
NA	TRBV5-1	NA	TRBJ2-2	TGCGCCAGCCGATATGGGGGCTCGAACACCGGGGAGCTGTTTTTT	CASRYGGSNTGELFF
TRBD1	TRBV7-2	few	TRBJ2-3	TGTGCCAGCAGCGAAGGACAGGGCACAGGTACGCAGTATTTT	CASSEGQGTGTQYF
TRBD1	TRBV7-9	NA	TRBJ1-3	TGTGCCAGCAGCCTGGGACAGCCCTCTGGAAACACCATATATTTT	CASSLGQPSGNTIYF
NA	TRBV10-3	few	TRBJ2-7	TGTGCCATCGCTGGGGGGCCCTACGAGCAGTACTTC	CAIAGGPYEQYF
NA	TRBV7-9	once	TRBJ2-6	TGTGCCAGCAGCTTAAGGGCAGGGGTACCCTCTGGGGCCAACGTCCTGACTTTC	CASSLRAGVPSGANVLTF
TRBD1	TRBV20-1	few	TRBJ2-7	TGCAGTGCTAGAGCCGGACAGGGGGACGAGCAGTACTTC	CSARAGQGDEQYF
NA	TRBV10-3	few	TRBJ1-1	TGTGCCATCAGGCAGGGAGGTGAAGCTTTCTTT	CAIRQGGEAFF
NA	TRBV20-1	few	TRBJ1-2	TGCAGTGTAGAAGACGCTCCCTATGGCTACACCTTC	CSVEDAPYGYTF
NA	TRBV20-1	few	TRBJ2-1	TGCAGTGCCATCTACAATGAGCAGTTCTTC	CSAIYNEQFF
NA	TRBV5-1	few	TRBJ1-5	TGCGCCAGCAGTCCAGGGAATAGCAATCAGCCCCAGCATTTT	CASSPGNSNQPQHF
NA	TRBV12-3/TRBV12-4	NA	TRBJ1-2	TGTGCCAGCAGTTCGGGACTGACCTATGGCTACACCTTC	CASSSGLTYGYTF
TRBD1	TRBV20-1	NA	TRBJ1-2	TGCATCGCTCCTCAGGGGGGCGAAGGCTATGGCTACACCTTC	CIAPQGGEGYGYTF
TRBD2	TRBV20-1	few	TRBJ2-3	TGCAGTGCTAGAGATCCGGGGGGAACAGATACGCAGTATTTT	CSARDPGGTDTQYF
NA	TRBV5-1	NA	TRBJ2-3	TGCGCCAGCAGCTTGGGGCAGGGAGACACAGATACGCAGTATTTT	CASSLGQGDTDTQYF
NA	TRBV12-5	few	TRBJ2-4	TGTGCTAGTGGTTTGGTACTAGGGGCCAAAAACATTCAGTACTTC	CASGLVLGAKNIQYF
TRBD1	TRBV20-1	NA	TRBJ2-3	TGCAGTGCTAGACCTAGGACAGGGGGTAGTGTCACAGATACGCAGTATTTT	CSARPRTGGSVTDTQYF
NA	TRBV5-1	NA	TRBJ1-2	TGCGCCAGCAGCCAAAACCAAGCGGCCCGGGGCTACACCTTC	CASSQNQAARGYTF
TRBD2	TRBV20-1	NA	TRBJ2-5	TGCAGTGCTAGAGATGGCGGGGGGCAAGAGACCCAGTACTTC	CSARDGGGQETQYF
TRBD1	TRBV6-6	NA	TRBJ1-4	TGTGCCAACAGTTCACCAGACAGGGGGGGTGAAAAACTGTTTTTT	CANSSPDRGGEKLFF
NA	TRBV29-1	many	TRBJ1-5	TGCAGCGCCGATTCGGATCGGCCCCAGCATTTT	CSADSDRPQHF
NA	TRBV14	few	TRBJ1-2	TGTGCCAGCAGCCCCAATCTTGGGAGAGGCTACACCTTC	CASSPNLGRGYTF
TRBD1	TRBV12-3/TRBV12-4	few	TRBJ1-2	TGTGCCAGCAGTGAGACCGGGACAGGGAATGGCTACACCTTC	CASSETGTGNGYTF
NA	TRBV3-1	few	TRBJ2-4	TGTGCCAGCAGCCAAGCGGAATCGGCCATTCAGTACTTC	CASSQAESAIQYF